This TCR beta chain came from a study of blood T cell repertoires in COVID-19. The wider study: Specimens from acute and convalescent COVID-19 originated in the United States, Italy and Spain. T cells, B-cell-depleted T cells, or PBMCs provided the cDNA or gDNA that served as material.

Profiled with immunoSEQ multiplex PCR; TCRdb holds only in-frame clones, not every one. The sample has 490,000 or so clones, roughly nine tenths seen once. Which cohort a participant joined came from the clinical history participants gave. This clone appeared a single time. Sequenced material: PBMCs or T cells enriched from blood (not recorded which). The source of this sequence is a woman aged 60-75 years who had recovered from COVID-19.

CDR3 region: CASSLRTGPLNTEAFF. The CDR3 DNA follows: TGTGCCAGCAGCTTACGGACAGGGCCCTTGAACACTGAAGCTTTCTTT. V gene TRBV21-1 combines with J gene TRBJ1-1; TRBD1, as called in the table, went unchecked against the DNA. TRBV21-1 is reported as a pseudogene. The CDR3 consists of 16 residues.